This T cell receptor (beta chain) was profiled in a study of response to subunit inactivated influenza vaccine. With V trimmed by 3 bases and J by 4 bases, 4 bases remained unmatched. The CDR3 has 15 residues. Germline values: CDR1 MNHNS, CDR2 SASEGT. TCRdb ran MiXCR on the RT-PCR reads and lists one entry per CDR3 protein. The sample holds approximately 490,000 distinct CDR3 sequences, under 8.5% seen once. This sequence originates from a man aged 50-75 years who received an inactivated influenza vaccine. The sample consisted of PBMCs from blood, taken roughly 24 months after vaccination. The chain uses TRBV6-1 and TRBJ2-7; 12 bases agree with TRBD2. The CDR3 bases are TGTGCCAGCAGTGAGCTAGCGGGAGGGCCGTACGAGCAGTACTTC. It encodes CASSELAGGPYEQYF.